These 19 T cell receptor beta chains came from one sample sequenced in a study of blood T cell repertoires in COVID-19. Only in-frame clones appear in the TCRdb table, and some are missing; sequencing was by immunoSEQ multiplex PCR. Here the sample spans over 250,000 clones, about 80% being singletons. Sample: peripheral blood. The receptor set was obtained from a woman aged 80 or over with acute or convalescent COVID-19.

The chain is built from TRBV7-2 and TRBJ1-3; D is uncertain. Germline V CDR1 and CDR2: SGHTA, FQGNSA. The CDR3 consists of 15 residues. V dropped 6 bases and J dropped 4 bases, with 16 bases sitting between them. CDR3 nucleotide sequence: TGTGCCAGCAGTATTTCAGGAGGGCGAGGAAACACCATATATTTT. Protein sequence: CASSISGGRGNTIYF.

The gene calls are TRBV27 and TRBJ2-7; 9 nucleotides align to TRBD1. CDR1 is MNHEY, CDR2 SMNVEV, per germline (reference sequence). J lost 3 bases, V lost 6 bases, and 12 bases had no gene match. The CDR3 consists of 16 residues. CDR3 in amino acids: CASRRTGGAGGYEQYF. The DNA for the CDR3 is TGTGCCAGCAGGCGTACAGGGGGCGCAGGGGGCTACGAGCAGTACTTC.

The rearrangement uses TRBV5-8 and TRBJ1-2; D gene uncertain. The germline CDR1 and CDR2 sequences are SGHTS and YDEGEE. Between the trimmed V and J ends, which lost 7 bases and 0 bases, there was a span of 10 bases. This CDR3 comprises 13 residues. The CDR3 loop reads CASRPEANYGYTF. CDR3 sequence (DNA): TGTGCCAGCCGCCCCGAGGCTAACTATGGCTACACCTTC.

V is TRBV6-6 and J is TRBJ1-2, with D unresolved. CDR1 is MNHNY and CDR2 is SVGAGI in the germline V gene (reference sequence). The germline V and J ends were trimmed by 6 bases and 7 bases, with 9 bases remaining between them. The CDR3 has 11 amino acids. The CDR3 protein is CASSHRVGYTF. The CDR3 DNA sequence: TGTGCCAGCAGCCACCGGGTTGGCTACACCTTC.

This clone was seen a few times. The V call is TRBV5-1, the J call TRBJ1-4; 7 nucleotides line up with TRBD1. The germline V gene encodes CDR1 SGHRS and CDR2 YFSETQ. The length of the CDR3 is 16 residues. V shed 4 bases and J 1 base; nucleotides not matched to a gene: 7. CDR3 DNA: TGCGCCAGCAGCAAGGGGGCGCCGGAAACTAATGAAAAACTGTTTTTT. This sequence encodes CASSKGAPETNEKLFF.

The chain recombines TRBV7-2 with TRBJ1-4; TRBD1 is a possible D gene (6 bases). Germline CDR1 SGHTA, CDR2 FQGNSA. CDR3 length equals 20 residues. V lost 0 bases and J lost 4, with 24 bases in between. The CDR3 spells CASSLAPPGHSTGYNEKLFF. DNA of the CDR3: TGTGCCAGCAGCTTAGCGCCCCCGGGACACTCAACGGGCTATAATGAAAAACTGTTTTTT.

This sequence joins TRBV4-1 and TRBJ1-5; D call uncertain. Per the germline V gene, CDR1 is MGHRA and CDR2 is YSYEKL. V was cut by 4 bases and J by 2 bases, with 6 bases left in between. The CDR3 covers 13 residues. The CDR3: CASSLSGNQPQHF. The DNA of the CDR3 is TGCGCCAGCAGCCTATCTGGCAATCAGCCCCAGCATTTT.

V usage is TRBV7-2 and J usage is TRBJ1-3, with TRBD1 identical over 8 bases. The CDR3 runs to 13 residues. Germline V gene data show CDR1 as SGHTA and CDR2 as FQGNSA. After removal of 4 bases from V and 7 bases from J, the junction contained 3 bases not matched to a gene. CDR3 residues: CASSYGQGNTIYF. The CDR3 DNA is TGTGCCAGCAGCTACGGACAGGGCAACACCATATATTTT.

V gene TRBV6-6 combines with J gene TRBJ1-5, with TRBD1 matching 9 bases. The CDR3 totals 20 residues. Trimming cost V 5 bases and J 2 bases; bases outside gene matches: 19. The germline V gene encodes CDR1 MNHNY and CDR2 SVGAGI (reference sequence). DNA of the CDR3: TGTGCCAGCAGTCTACGACATGCCCCGACAGGGGGTGACCGCAATCAGCCCCAGCATTTT. It encodes CASSLRHAPTGGDRNQPQHF.

V is TRBV2 and J is TRBJ2-5, with D tentatively TRBD1 (6 bases). V was clipped by 7 bases and J by 1 base, with 10 bases between them. The CDR3 has 13 residues. Germline loops: CDR1 SNHLY, CDR2 FYNNEI. The CDR3 loop reads CASTGQTQETQYF. Written as DNA, the CDR3 is TGTGCCAGCACCGGACAGACCCAAGAGACCCAGTACTTC. Full variable domain (rest looked up from reference TRBV2 and TRBJ2-5): EPEVTQTPSHQVTQMGQEVILRCVPISNHLYFYWYRQILGQKVEFLVSFYNNEISEKSEIFDDQFSVERPDGSNFTLKIRSTKLEDSAMYFCASTGQTQETQYFGPGTRLLVL.

The V call is TRBV10-3, the J call TRBJ1-2, with 9 nucleotides matching TRBD1. J lost 8 bases, V lost 6 bases, and 13 bases had no gene match. Germline values: CDR1 ENHRY, CDR2 SYGVKD. This CDR3 is 15 amino acids long. The CDR3 DNA is TGTGCCATCAGAGACACTGGGACAGGGCTAAAGGGCTACACCTTC. Translated, it gives CAIRDTGTGLKGYTF.

The V call is TRBV4-1, the J call TRBJ1-3; D might be TRBD1 (5 bases). The CDR3 consists of 16 residues. Looked up from germline, CDR1 is MGHRA and CDR2 is YSYEKL. The V end lost 5 bases, the J end lost 0 bases, and 14 bases lay between the germline ends. The chain's CDR3 is CASSYGQGSSGNTIYF. The CDR3 bases are TGCGCCAGCAGCTACGGTCAGGGATCCTCTGGAAACACCATATATTTT.

This clone appeared a few times. The rearrangement uses TRBV2 and TRBJ1-2; D is ambiguous. CDR1 and CDR2 (germline): SNHLY, FYNNEI. The ends were cut back, 7 bases at V and 9 bases at J, with 18 bases in the middle. This CDR3 is built from 13 residues. For the CDR3, the DNA is TGTGCCAGCACCTTACTGGAGAGGTTAAGCTACACCTTC. This translates into CASTLLERLSYTF. The complete variable domain, with remaining parts taken from reference TRBV2 and TRBJ1-2, reads EPEVTQTPSHQVTQMGQEVILRCVPISNHLYFYWYRQILGQKVEFLVSFYNNEISEKSEIFDDQFSVERPDGSNFTLKIRSTKLEDSAMYFCASTLLERLSYTFGSGTRLTVV.

The chain couples TRBV12-3 or TRBV12-4 to TRBJ1-1; D call uncertain. This CDR3 has 12 amino acids. The ends were cut back, 5 bases at V and 0 bases at J, with 4 bases in the middle. CDR3 DNA sequence: TGTGCCAGCAGTCAGGTGAACACTGAAGCTTTCTTT. This translates into CASSQVNTEAFF.

The chain joins TRBV25-1 to TRBJ2-2; 12 nucleotides line up with TRBD2. The germline V gene encodes CDR1 MGHDK and CDR2 SYGVNS. The CDR3 contains 14 residues. V lost 6 bases to trimming and J lost 5 bases; unmatched junction nucleotides: 1. CDR3 sequence reads: CASRTSGSTGELFF. CDR3 in DNA: TGTGCCAGCAGGACTAGCGGGAGTACCGGGGAGCTGTTTTTT.

The V and J genes are TRBV27 and TRBJ2-5, with 13 bases aligning to TRBD2. The CDR3 covers 17 residues. With 5 bases clipped from V and 3 bases from J, the junction kept 9 bases outside the gene matches. Germline values: CDR1 MNHEY, CDR2 SMNVEV (reference sequence). CDR3 loop: CASSRLAGGPGEETQYF. The CDR3 region has the DNA TGTGCCAGCAGTCGACTAGCGGGGGGCCCCGGAGAAGAGACCCAGTACTTC.

The chain carries TRBV3-1 (or the pseudogene TRBV3-2) and TRBJ2-2, with 13 bases matching TRBD2. The junction had 5 bases not matched to a gene; V was cut back by 8 bases and J by 5 bases. The germline gives CDR1 LGHDT, CDR2 YNNKEL (reference sequence). The CDR3 consists of 15 residues. The CDR3: CASGGGLAGTGELFF. CDR3 bases: TGTGCCAGCGGGGGGGGACTAGCGGGAACCGGGGAGCTGTTTTTT.

This chain joins TRBV11-2 and TRBJ1-6, with TRBD1 matching over 9 bases. The CDR3 is 14 amino acids. Germline V gives CDR1 SGHAT, CDR2 FQNNGV. V lost 5 bases, J lost 9 bases, and 5 bases stayed unmatched. In DNA, the CDR3 is TGTGCCAGCAGCAATACAGGGGGCACTTCACCCCTCCACTTT. Its protein product is CASSNTGGTSPLHF.

The J gene is TRBJ2-1, the V gene TRBV29-1; 8 bases match TRBD1. Germline CDR1 SQVTM, CDR2 ANQGSEA. The V segment lost 7 bases and the J segment 0 bases; nucleotides outside the gene matches: 14. The CDR3 runs to 17 residues. CDR3 sequence reads: CSATRRAGGSSYNEQFF. In DNA, the CDR3 is TGCAGCGCCACACGGCGAGCAGGGGGCAGCTCCTACAATGAGCAGTTCTTC.